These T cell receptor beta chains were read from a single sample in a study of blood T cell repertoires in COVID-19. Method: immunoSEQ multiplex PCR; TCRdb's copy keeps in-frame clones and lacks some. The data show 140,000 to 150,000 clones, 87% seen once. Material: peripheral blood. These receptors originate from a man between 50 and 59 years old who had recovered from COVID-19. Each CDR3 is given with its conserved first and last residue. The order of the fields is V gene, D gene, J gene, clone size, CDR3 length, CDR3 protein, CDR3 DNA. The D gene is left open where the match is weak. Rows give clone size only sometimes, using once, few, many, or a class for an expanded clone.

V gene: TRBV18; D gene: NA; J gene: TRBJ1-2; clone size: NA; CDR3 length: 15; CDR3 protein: CASSPTAGWGDGYTF; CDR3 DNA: TGTGCCAGCTCACCTACGGCGGGGTGGGGAGATGGCTACACCTTC
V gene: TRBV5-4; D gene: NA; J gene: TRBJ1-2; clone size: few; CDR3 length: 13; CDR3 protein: CASSLDGQYGYTF; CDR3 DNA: TGTGCCAGCAGCTTGGACGGACAGTATGGCTACACCTTC
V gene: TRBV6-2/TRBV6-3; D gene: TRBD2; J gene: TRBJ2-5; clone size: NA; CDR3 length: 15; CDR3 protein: CASSPPGTSVETQYF; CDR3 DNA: TGTGCCAGCAGTCCCCCGGGGACTAGCGTGGAGACCCAGTACTTC
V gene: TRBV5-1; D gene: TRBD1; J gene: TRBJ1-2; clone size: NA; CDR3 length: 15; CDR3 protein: CASSLVQGALHGYTF; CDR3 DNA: TGCGCCAGCAGCTTAGTCCAGGGGGCCCTCCATGGCTACACCTTC
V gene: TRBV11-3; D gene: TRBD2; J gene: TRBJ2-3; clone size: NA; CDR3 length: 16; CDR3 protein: CASSFLETSGTDTQYF; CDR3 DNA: TGTGCCAGCAGCTTCCTTGAGACTAGCGGCACAGATACGCAGTATTTT
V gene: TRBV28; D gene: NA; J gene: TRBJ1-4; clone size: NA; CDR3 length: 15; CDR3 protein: CASSSQGRTNEKLFF; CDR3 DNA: TGTGCCAGCAGTTCACAGGGACGGACTAATGAAAAACTGTTTTTT
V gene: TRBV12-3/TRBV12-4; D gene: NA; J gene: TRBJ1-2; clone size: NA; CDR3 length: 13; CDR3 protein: CASSLGSGYGYTF; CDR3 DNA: TGTGCCAGCAGTTTAGGTTCAGGTTATGGCTACACCTTC
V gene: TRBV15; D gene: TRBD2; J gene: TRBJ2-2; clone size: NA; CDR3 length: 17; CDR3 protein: CATSRDQGGFYTGELFF; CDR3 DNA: TGTGCCACCAGCAGAGATCAGGGAGGGTTCTACACCGGGGAGCTGTTTTTT
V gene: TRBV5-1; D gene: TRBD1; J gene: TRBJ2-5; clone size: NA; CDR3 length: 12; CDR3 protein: CASSRDRSTQYF; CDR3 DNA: TGCGCCAGCAGCCGGGACAGGTCTACCCAGTACTTC
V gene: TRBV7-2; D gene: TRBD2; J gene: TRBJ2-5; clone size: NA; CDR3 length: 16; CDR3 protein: CASSFGQRGVQETQYF; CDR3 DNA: TGTGCCAGCAGCTTTGGTCAGCGGGGGGTGCAAGAGACCCAGTACTTC
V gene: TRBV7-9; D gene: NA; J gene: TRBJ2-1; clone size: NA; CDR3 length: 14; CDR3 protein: CASSLGRGADEQFF; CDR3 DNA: TGTGCCAGCAGCTTAGGACGGGGGGCCGATGAGCAGTTCTTC
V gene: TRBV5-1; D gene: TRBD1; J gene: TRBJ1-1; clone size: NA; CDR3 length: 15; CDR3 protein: CASSLVLDRGVEAFF; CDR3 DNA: TGCGCCAGCAGCTTGGTTCTGGACAGGGGAGTTGAAGCTTTCTTT
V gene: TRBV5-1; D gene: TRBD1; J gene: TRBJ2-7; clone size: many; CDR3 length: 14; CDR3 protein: CASSLTGTAYEQYF; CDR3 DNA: TGCGCCAGCAGCTTAACCGGGACAGCCTACGAGCAGTACTTC
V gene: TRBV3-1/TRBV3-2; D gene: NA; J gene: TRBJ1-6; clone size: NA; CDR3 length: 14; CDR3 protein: CASSHGRGNSPLHF; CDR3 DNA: TGTGCCAGCAGCCACGGCAGGGGAAATTCACCCCTCCACTTT
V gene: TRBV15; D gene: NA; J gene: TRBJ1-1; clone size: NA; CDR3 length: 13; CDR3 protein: CATSISGSREAFF; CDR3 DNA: TGTGCCACCAGCATATCGGGATCGCGGGAAGCTTTCTTT
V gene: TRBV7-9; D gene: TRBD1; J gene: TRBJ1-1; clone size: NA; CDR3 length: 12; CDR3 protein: CASSQTGFSAFF; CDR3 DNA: TGTGCCAGCAGCCAGACAGGGTTTAGTGCTTTCTTT
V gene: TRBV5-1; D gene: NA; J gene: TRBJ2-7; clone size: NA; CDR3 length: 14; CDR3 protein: CASSGPATGGEQYF; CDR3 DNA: TGCGCCAGCAGCGGGCCGGCCACAGGAGGGGAGCAGTACTTC
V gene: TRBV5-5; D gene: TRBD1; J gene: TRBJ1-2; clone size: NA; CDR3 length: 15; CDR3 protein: CASSSVTGMDYGYTF; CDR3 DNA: TGTGCCAGCAGCTCGGTGACAGGGATGGACTATGGCTACACCTTC
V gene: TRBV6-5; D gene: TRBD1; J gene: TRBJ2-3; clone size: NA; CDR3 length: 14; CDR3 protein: CASSPGQVGDTQYF; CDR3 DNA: TGTGCCAGCAGTCCCGGACAGGTAGGAGATACGCAGTATTTT
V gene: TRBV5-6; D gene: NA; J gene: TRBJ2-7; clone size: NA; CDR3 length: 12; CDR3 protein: CASSFGRFEQYF; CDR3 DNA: TGTGCCAGCAGCTTTGGGCGTTTCGAGCAGTACTTC
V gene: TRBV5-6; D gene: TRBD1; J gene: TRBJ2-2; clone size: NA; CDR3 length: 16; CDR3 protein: CASSLYQGVNTGELFF; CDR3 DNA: TGTGCCAGCAGCTTGTACCAGGGGGTGAACACCGGGGAGCTGTTTTTT
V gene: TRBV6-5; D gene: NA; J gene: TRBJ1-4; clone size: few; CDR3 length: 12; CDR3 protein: CASSLRGEKLFF; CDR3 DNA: TGTGCCAGCAGTCTCCGAGGGGAAAAACTGTTTTTT
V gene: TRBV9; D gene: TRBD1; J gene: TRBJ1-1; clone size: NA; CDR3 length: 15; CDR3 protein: CASSPIAGTEFEAFF; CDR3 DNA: TGTGCCAGCAGCCCCATCGCCGGGACAGAGTTTGAAGCTTTCTTT
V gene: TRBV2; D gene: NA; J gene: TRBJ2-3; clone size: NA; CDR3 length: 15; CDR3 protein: CASVRSGASTDTQYF; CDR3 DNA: TGTGCCAGCGTTCGGAGCGGAGCAAGCACAGATACGCAGTATTTT
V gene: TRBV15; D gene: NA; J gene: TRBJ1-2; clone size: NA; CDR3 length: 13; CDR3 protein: CATSRGQNYGYTF; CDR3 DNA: TGTGCCACCAGCAGAGGACAGAACTATGGCTACACCTTC
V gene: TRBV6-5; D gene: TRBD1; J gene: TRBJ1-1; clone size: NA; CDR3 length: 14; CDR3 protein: CASSYSQGGTEAFF; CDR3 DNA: TGTGCCAGCAGTTACTCACAGGGGGGGACTGAAGCTTTCTTT
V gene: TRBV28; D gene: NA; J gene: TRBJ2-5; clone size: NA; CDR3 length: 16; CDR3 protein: CASSSGVYPYQETQYF; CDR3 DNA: TGTGCCAGCAGTTCAGGGGTTTACCCCTACCAAGAGACCCAGTACTTC
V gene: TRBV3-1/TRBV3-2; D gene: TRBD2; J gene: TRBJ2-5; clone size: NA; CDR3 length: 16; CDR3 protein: CASSLRGAGGQETQYF; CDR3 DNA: TGTGCCAGCAGCCTCCGGGGAGCGGGGGGCCAAGAGACCCAGTACTTC
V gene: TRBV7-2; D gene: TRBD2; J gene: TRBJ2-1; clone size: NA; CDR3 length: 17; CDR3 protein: CASSLVGTSGGDNEQFF; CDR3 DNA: TGTGCCAGCAGCTTAGTAGGGACTAGCGGGGGGGACAATGAGCAGTTCTTC
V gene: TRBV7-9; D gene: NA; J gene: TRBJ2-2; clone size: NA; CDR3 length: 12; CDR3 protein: CASSRDLGELFF; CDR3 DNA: TGTGCCAGCAGCCGTGATCTAGGGGAGCTGTTTTTT
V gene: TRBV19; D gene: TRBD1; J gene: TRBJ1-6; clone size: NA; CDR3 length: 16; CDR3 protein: CASSAADRGRSSPLHF; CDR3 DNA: TGTGCCAGTAGTGCCGCGGACAGGGGACGGAGTTCACCCCTCCACTTT
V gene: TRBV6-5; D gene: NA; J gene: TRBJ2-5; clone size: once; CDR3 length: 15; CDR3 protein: CASSPGPGRGETQYF; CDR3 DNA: TGTGCCAGCAGTCCCGGCCCCGGACGGGGGGAGACCCAGTACTTC